This T cell receptor (beta chain) stems from a study of shared clonotypes between healthy human individuals. Study at large: Plates per donor: three CD4 naive, three CD4 memory, two CD8 naive, one CD8 memory. General study findings and limits: Non-shared clonotypes showed lower generation probabilities than clonotypes common to all four donors.

Healthy adults negative for HIV, lacking recent acute infections or vaccinations, served as donors. With regard to this clone: The antigen remains unidentified.

The CDR3 sequence is 20 residues long. The germline CDR1 and CDR2 sequences are SGHDN and FVKESK. The junction had 16 bases not matched to a gene; V was cut back by 0 bases and J by 1 base. Authors' data handling: Junction-only sequences without quality scores were provided by ImmunoSEQ, so filtering was different. This table comes from immunoSEQ multiplex PCR, and its TCRdb copy is limited to in-frame clones, with some not included. Clonal size and the V and J genes are those of that table, whereas D and trimming came from the DNA. The sample yields 2 million to 3 million clones, roughly 92% seen once.

The rearrangement joins TRBV14 to TRBJ1-1; 8 bases are a match to TRBD1. This TCR was sampled from a young man in good health. The sample comprised naive CD4+ T cells sorted from blood. Described subset: CD45RA+ positively selected. This CDR3 is CASSQDPYRGRGWSNTEAFF. The CDR3, as DNA: TGTGCCAGCAGCCAAGATCCCTACAGGGGGAGAGGTTGGTCGAACACTGAAGCTTTCTTT.